The rows below give T cell receptor beta chains drawn from one sample of a study of blood T cell repertoires in COVID-19. Some clones are missing from TCRdb's copy, which holds only in-frame ones; the method was immunoSEQ multiplex PCR. The repertoire holds around 140,000 clones, with roughly 73% as singletons. Sequenced: peripheral blood. The receptors were sampled from a woman between 45 and 60 years old with active or convalescent COVID-19. Both conserved end residues are part of each CDR3. Fields, in order: D gene, clone size, J gene, V gene, CDR3 DNA, CDR3 protein. A D gene is named only where the DNA matches it firmly. Clone size is not always given. Where it is, it says once, few, many or a class for expanded clones.

TRBD2 NA TRBJ2-5 TRBV24-1 TGTGCCACCAGTGACGCCAGACTAGCGGGAGGGCCCTATGAGACCCAGTACTTC CATSDARLAGGPYETQYF
TRBD2 once TRBJ2-5 TRBV7-2 TGTGCCAGCAGCAGGACTAGCGGGGGGGTCCCGCAAGAGACCCAGTACTTC CASSRTSGGVPQETQYF
NA NA TRBJ2-3 TRBV7-9 TGTGCCAGCAGCTCCCTAGCTTCAGGGGGCACAGATACGCAGTATTTT CASSSLASGGTDTQYF
NA NA TRBJ1-5 TRBV6-5 TGTGCCAGCAGTTGGTCGGGTCCCGGCAATCAGCCCCAGCATTTT CASSWSGPGNQPQHF
TRBD1 once TRBJ1-1 TRBV30 TGTGCCTGGAGTGCTCGCCTGACAGGGTTTGAAGCTTTCTTT CAWSARLTGFEAFF
NA NA TRBJ1-5 TRBV7-9 TGTGCCAGCAGCTTAGGAGCCGGTCAGCCCCAGCATTTT CASSLGAGQPQHF
NA NA TRBJ2-2 TRBV6-5 TGTGCCAGCAGTCCGGACCGGGGCGGGGAGCTGTTTTTT CASSPDRGGELFF
NA NA TRBJ1-2 TRBV7-2 TGTGCCAGCAGATTAGGAGCCGGGACACAGACTAACTATGGCTACACCTTC CASRLGAGTQTNYGYTF
NA NA TRBJ2-7 TRBV6-5 TGTGCCAGCAATAGCTTTGAGGGGGTCCCCTACGAGCAGTACTTC CASNSFEGVPYEQYF
TRBD1 NA TRBJ2-5 TRBV5-1 TGCGCCAGCAGCTTGGTCGCACCGGGACAGGGTCAAGAGACCCAGTACTTC CASSLVAPGQGQETQYF
NA once TRBJ1-6 TRBV20-1 TGCAGTGCAAGTACAGGGTGGAATTCACCCCTCCACTTT CSASTGWNSPLHF
NA NA TRBJ1-1 TRBV19 TGTGCCAGTACGAAGGAGACCACTGAAGCTTTCTTT CASTKETTEAFF
NA NA TRBJ1-2 TRBV6-2/TRBV6-3 TGTGCCAGCAGTTACGTCGGGGAGCACTACACCTTC CASSYVGEHYTF
TRBD1 NA TRBJ1-1 TRBV19 TGTGCCAGTACCCATTATGGGGGACAGGGCGAACTGAACACTGAAGCTTTCTTT CASTHYGGQGELNTEAFF
NA NA TRBJ2-5 TRBV9 TGTGCCAGCAGCGTCAGGGCTAACCAAGAGACCCAGTACTTC CASSVRANQETQYF
TRBD1 NA TRBJ1-1 TRBV28 TGTGCCAGCAGAGACGGGACAGGGGAAGGTGACACTGAAGCTTTCTTT CASRDGTGEGDTEAFF
NA NA TRBJ2-6 TRBV7-2 TGTGCCAGCAGCATGAGCTCTGGGGCCAACGTCCTGACTTTC CASSMSSGANVLTF
NA NA TRBJ2-3 TRBV5-4 TGTGCCAGCAGCTTGGACAGTTCTAGCACAGATACGCAGTATTTT CASSLDSSSTDTQYF
TRBD2 NA TRBJ2-1 TRBV11-3 TGTGCCAGCAGCTTAGCGCGAGCGGGAGGCGAGCAGTTCTTC CASSLARAGGEQFF
TRBD2 NA TRBJ2-5 TRBV11-2 TGTGCCAGCAGCCGCGATGGACTAGCGGAAGAGACCCAGTACTTC CASSRDGLAEETQYF
TRBD1 NA TRBJ1-5 TRBV7-9 TGTGCCAGCAGCTTAGGGAGGGGGCCTCAGCCCCAGCATTTT CASSLGRGPQPQHF
TRBD1 NA TRBJ1-6 TRBV7-3 TGTGCCAGCAGCTTAAGAGGACAGGGCGCTTCACCCCTCCACTTT CASSLRGQGASPLHF
NA NA TRBJ1-1 TRBV6-5 TGTGCCAGCAGTTACCGGAACACTGAAGCTTTCTTT CASSYRNTEAFF
TRBD2 NA TRBJ2-3 TRBV19 TGTGCCAGTAGAACTAGCGGGAGGACAGATACGCAGTATTTT CASRTSGRTDTQYF
TRBD1 few TRBJ1-1 TRBV10-3 TGTGCCATCAGATTTGACAGGGCGACTGAAGCTTTCTTT CAIRFDRATEAFF
NA once TRBJ1-3 TRBV15 TGTGCCACCAGCAGAGTAGTGTCACAGAGCTCTGGAAACACCATATATTTT CATSRVVSQSSGNTIYF
TRBD1 NA TRBJ2-3 TRBV24-1 TGTGCCACCAGTGACCCTGGGACAGGCCAGATCACAGATACGCAGTATTTT CATSDPGTGQITDTQYF
NA NA TRBJ1-1 TRBV9 TGTGCCAGCAGCGCAGCGGACTTGGGCACTGAAGCTTTCTTT CASSAADLGTEAFF
NA NA TRBJ2-1 TRBV5-6 TGTGCCAGCAGCTTAGAAAGGGGCCATGAGCAGTTCTTC CASSLERGHEQFF
TRBD2 NA TRBJ2-1 TRBV5-1 TGCGCCAGCAGCTTGGGACTAGCGAATGAGCAGTTCTTC CASSLGLANEQFF
TRBD2 once TRBJ2-2 TRBV7-8 TGTGCCAGCAGTTCGGTGTGGACTAGTGAGACCGGGGAGCTGTTTTTT CASSSVWTSETGELFF
NA NA TRBJ2-5 TRBV28 TGTGCCAGCAGTGAGGAAGGGGGACCAGACCAAGAGACCCAGTACTTC CASSEEGGPDQETQYF
NA NA TRBJ2-7 TRBV5-1 TGCGCCAGCAGCTTGGATGGGGGGACGGCCTACGAGCAGTACTTC CASSLDGGTAYEQYF
NA NA TRBJ2-7 TRBV11-3 TGTGCCAGCAGCCGGGGTGTAGGCGAGCAGTACTTC CASSRGVGEQYF
NA NA TRBJ2-5 TRBV5-1 TGCGCCAGCAGCTTGGAGGGCAGGGGATCCGTAGAGACCCAGTACTTC CASSLEGRGSVETQYF
TRBD1 once TRBJ2-5 TRBV5-1 TGCGCCAGCAGCTCAAGGGACAGACAAGAGACCCAGTACTTC CASSSRDRQETQYF
NA NA TRBJ1-6 TRBV14 TGTGCCAGCAGCCAAGGGGCCGGTAGCTCCTATAATTCACCCCTCCACTTT CASSQGAGSSYNSPLHF
NA NA TRBJ2-3 TRBV7-2 TGTGCCAGCAGCTTGACAGGAAACACAGATACGCAGTATTTT CASSLTGNTDTQYF
NA once TRBJ1-2 TRBV28 TGTGCCAGCAGTTTCGACAGTCACTATGGCTACACCTTC CASSFDSHYGYTF
NA NA TRBJ1-1 TRBV5-1 TGCGCCAGCAGCTTGAACCAGGCGAACACTGAAGCTTTCTTT CASSLNQANTEAFF
TRBD1 NA TRBJ1-4 TRBV4-3 TGCGCCAGCAGCCAAAACAGGGGAACTAATGAAAAACTGTTTTTT CASSQNRGTNEKLFF
TRBD1 NA TRBJ1-2 TRBV6-2/TRBV6-3 TGTGCCAGCAGTTACGTCGCAGGGGGCTATGGCTACACCTTC CASSYVAGGYGYTF
NA NA TRBJ2-7 TRBV21-1 TGTGCCAGCAGCAAAGATTTGGGCGAGGGATCCTACGAGCAGTACTTC CASSKDLGEGSYEQYF
TRBD1 NA TRBJ1-2 TRBV19 TGTGCCAGTAGTAAATTACCGGGACAGGGGAACTATGGCTACACCTTC CASSKLPGQGNYGYTF
NA NA TRBJ1-2 TRBV5-4 TGTGCCAGCAGCCTCGACGGGAACTATGGCTACACCTTC CASSLDGNYGYTF
NA NA TRBJ2-2 TRBV3-1/TRBV3-2 TGTGCCAGCAGCCAAGTGCGTTACGGGGAGCTGTTTTTT CASSQVRYGELFF
NA NA TRBJ1-2 TRBV5-3 TGTGCCAGAAGCTTGGTATTGGGACTAAACTATGGCTACACCTTC CARSLVLGLNYGYTF
NA NA TRBJ1-2 TRBV7-9 TGTGCCAGCAGCTCCCGCGCGCCTCTCCTGGGCTACACCTTC CASSSRAPLLGYTF
NA NA TRBJ1-2 TRBV5-1 TGCGCCAGCAGCTGGGGTCCCGGGGACTATGGCTACACCTTC CASSWGPGDYGYTF
TRBD2 NA TRBJ2-2 TRBV6-5 TGTGCCAGCAGTCGGACTAGCGAAACCGGGGAGCTGTTTTTT CASSRTSETGELFF
TRBD1 NA TRBJ1-1 TRBV7-9 TGTGCCAGCAGCTCCAGAGACAGGGTGGGGAACACTGAAGCTTTCTTT CASSSRDRVGNTEAFF
NA NA TRBJ2-7 TRBV2 TGTGCCAGCAGTCGCCTCGACATCTACGAGCAGTACTTC CASSRLDIYEQYF
TRBD1 NA TRBJ2-3 TRBV10-1 TGCGCCAGCACCTCGGACAGGGAAAATACGCAGTATTTT CASTSDRENTQYF
TRBD1 NA TRBJ2-7 TRBV19 TGTGCCACCGGGGGACAGGAACCTTACGAGCAGTACTTC CATGGQEPYEQYF
NA once TRBJ2-7 TRBV27 TGTGCCAGCAGGCTAGGACGGACACAATCCTACGAGCAGTACTTC CASRLGRTQSYEQYF
NA NA TRBJ2-5 TRBV5-6 TGTGCCAGCAGCTTGCGGGAGACCCAGTACTTC CASSLRETQYF
NA NA TRBJ2-3 TRBV19 TGTGCCAGTAGTCTCCCTGTGTCGGCGGGGGCAACAGATACGCAGTATTTT CASSLPVSAGATDTQYF